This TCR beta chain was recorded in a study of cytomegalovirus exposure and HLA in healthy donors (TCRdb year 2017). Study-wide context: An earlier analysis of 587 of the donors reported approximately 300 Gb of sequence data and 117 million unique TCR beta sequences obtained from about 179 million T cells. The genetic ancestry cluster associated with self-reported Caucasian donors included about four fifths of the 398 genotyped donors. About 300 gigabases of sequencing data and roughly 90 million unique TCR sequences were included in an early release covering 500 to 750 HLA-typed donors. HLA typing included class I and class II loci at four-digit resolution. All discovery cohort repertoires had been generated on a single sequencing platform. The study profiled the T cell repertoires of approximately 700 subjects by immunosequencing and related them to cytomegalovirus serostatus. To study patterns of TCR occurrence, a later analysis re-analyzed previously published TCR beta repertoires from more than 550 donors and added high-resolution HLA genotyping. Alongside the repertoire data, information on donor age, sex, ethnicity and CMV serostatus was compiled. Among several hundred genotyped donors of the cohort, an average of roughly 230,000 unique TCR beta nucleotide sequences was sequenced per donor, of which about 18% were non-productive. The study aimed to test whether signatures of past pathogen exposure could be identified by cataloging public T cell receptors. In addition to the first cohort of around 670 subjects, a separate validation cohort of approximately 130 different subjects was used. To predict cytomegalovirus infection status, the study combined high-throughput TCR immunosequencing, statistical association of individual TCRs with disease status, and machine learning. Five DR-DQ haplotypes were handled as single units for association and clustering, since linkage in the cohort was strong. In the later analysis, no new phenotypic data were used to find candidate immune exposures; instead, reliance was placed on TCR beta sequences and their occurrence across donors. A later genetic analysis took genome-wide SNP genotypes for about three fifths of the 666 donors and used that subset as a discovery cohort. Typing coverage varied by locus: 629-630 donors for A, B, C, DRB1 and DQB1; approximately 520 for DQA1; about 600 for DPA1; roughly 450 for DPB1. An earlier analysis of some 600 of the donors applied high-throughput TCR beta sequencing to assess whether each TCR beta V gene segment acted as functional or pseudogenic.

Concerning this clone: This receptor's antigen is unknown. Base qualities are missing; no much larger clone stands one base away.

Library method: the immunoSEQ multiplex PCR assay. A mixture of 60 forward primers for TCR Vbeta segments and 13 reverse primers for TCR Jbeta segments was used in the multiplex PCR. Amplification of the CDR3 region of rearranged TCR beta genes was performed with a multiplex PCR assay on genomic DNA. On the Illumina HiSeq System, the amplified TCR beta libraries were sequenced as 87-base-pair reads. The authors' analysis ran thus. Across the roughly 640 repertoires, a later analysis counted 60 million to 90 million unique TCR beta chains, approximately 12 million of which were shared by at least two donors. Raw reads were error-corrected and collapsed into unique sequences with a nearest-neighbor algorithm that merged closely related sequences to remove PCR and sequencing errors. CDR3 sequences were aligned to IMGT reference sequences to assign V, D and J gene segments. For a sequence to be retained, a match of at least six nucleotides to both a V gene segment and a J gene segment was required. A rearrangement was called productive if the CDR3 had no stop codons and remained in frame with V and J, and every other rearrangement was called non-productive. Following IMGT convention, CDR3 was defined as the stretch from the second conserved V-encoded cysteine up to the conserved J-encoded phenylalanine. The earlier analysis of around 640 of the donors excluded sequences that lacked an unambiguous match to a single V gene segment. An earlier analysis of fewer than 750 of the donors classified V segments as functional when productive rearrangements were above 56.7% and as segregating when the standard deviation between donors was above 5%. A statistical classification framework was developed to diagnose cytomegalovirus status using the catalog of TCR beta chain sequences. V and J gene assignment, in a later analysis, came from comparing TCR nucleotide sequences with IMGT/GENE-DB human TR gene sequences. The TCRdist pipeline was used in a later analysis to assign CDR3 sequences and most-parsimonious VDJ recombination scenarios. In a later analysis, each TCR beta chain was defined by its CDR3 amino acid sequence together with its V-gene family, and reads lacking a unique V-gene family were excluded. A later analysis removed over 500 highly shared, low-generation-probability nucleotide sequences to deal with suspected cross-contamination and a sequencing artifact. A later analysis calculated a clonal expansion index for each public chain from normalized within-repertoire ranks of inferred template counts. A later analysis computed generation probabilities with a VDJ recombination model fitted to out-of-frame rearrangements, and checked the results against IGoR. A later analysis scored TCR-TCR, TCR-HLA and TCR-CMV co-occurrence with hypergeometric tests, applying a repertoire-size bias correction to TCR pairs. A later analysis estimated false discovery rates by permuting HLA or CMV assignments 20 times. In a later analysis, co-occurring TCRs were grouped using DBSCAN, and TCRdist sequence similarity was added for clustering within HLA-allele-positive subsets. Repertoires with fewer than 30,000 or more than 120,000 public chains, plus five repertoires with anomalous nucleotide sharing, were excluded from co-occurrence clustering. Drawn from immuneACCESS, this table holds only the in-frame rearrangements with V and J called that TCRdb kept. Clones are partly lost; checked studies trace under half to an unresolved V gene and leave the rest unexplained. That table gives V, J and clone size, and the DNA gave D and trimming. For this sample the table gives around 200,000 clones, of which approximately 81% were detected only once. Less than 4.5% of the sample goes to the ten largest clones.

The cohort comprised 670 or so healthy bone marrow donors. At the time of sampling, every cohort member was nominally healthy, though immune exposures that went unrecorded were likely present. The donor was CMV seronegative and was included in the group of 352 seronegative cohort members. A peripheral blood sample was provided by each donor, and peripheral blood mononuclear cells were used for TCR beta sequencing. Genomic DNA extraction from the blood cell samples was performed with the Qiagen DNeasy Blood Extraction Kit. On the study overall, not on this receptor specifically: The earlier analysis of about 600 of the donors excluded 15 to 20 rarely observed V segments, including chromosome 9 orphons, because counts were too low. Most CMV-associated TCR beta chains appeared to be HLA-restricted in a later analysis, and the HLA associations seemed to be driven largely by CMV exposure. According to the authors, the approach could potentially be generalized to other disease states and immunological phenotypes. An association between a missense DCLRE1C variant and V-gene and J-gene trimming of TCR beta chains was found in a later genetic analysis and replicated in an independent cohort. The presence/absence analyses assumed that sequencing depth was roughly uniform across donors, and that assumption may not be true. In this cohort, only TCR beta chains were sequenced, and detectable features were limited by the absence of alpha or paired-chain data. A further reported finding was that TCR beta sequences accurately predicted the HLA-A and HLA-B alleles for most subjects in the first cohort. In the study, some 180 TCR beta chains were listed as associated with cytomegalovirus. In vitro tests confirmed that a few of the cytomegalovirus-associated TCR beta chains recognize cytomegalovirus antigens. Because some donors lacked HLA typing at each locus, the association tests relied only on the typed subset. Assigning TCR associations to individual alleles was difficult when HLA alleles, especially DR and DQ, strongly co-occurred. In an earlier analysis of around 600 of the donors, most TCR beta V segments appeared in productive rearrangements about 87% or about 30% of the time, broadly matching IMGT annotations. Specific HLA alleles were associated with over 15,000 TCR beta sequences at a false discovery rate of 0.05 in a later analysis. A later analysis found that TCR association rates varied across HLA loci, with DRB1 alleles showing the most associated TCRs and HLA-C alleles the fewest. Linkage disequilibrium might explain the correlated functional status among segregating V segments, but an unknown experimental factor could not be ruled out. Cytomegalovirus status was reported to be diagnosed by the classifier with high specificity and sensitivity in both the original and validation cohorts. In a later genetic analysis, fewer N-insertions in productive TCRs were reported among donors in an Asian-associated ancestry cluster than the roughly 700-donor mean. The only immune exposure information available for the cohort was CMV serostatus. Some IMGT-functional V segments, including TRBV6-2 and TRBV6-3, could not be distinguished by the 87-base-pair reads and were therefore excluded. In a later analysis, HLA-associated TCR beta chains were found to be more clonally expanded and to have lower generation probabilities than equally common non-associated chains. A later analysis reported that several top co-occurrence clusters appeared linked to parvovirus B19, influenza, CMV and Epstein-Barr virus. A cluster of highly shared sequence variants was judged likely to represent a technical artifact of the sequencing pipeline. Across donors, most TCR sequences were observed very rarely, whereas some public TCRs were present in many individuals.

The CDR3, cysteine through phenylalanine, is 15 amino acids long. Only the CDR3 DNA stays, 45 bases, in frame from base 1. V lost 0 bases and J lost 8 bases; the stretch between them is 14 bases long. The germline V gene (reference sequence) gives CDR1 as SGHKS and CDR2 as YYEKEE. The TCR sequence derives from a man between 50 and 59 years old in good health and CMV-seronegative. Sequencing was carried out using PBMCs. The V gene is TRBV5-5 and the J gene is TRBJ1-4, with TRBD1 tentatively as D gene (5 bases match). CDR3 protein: CASSLDGGKGEKLFF. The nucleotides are TGTGCCAGCAGCTTGGACGGAGGGAAGGGGGAAAAACTGTTTTTT.